This section outlines one T cell receptor beta chain sequence together with its context. The same CDR3 is also encoded by other DNA sequences in this sample. Only in-frame clones appear in the TCRdb table, and some are missing; sequencing was by immunoSEQ multiplex PCR. This sample has about 2.4 million clones; over 85% occur once, and the top ten carry 0.36%. These data come from a study of shared clonotypes between healthy human individuals. Germline-derived CDR1 and CDR2 are SGHRS and YFSETQ. The CDR3 consists of 15 residues. J lost 1 base, V lost 0 bases, and 1 base had no gene match. Material: naive CD4+ T cells from PBMCs. Subset given: CD45RA+ positively selected. The receptor's source is a young man in good health. Some clones in this sample may be carry-over from other donors' samples. The chain is built from TRBV5-1 and TRBJ2-3; 8 bases fit TRBD2. Here the CDR3 DNA reads TGCGCCAGCAGCTTGGTCGGGAGGGGCACAGATACGCAGTATTTT. This encodes CASSLVGRGTDTQYF.